The entry that follows covers one T cell receptor (beta chain) sequence. Its antigen is as yet unknown. Profiling relied on immunoSEQ multiplex PCR, and the TCRdb table lists in-frame clones only, not all of them. In the table there are 150,000 to 200,000 clones, 88% of which are singletons. The data originate from a study of T cell responses to AZD1222 COVID-19 vaccine. Study results and caveats: Possibly, clonal diversity was underestimated; donors were largely white British and included more females. Only a handful of people who got AZD1222 tested seropositive at baseline. Per reports, nearly half of all spike-specific TCRs target regions that are unmutated in variants.

Germline values: CDR1 MNHNY, CDR2 SVGAGI (reference sequence). The CDR3 sequence is 15 residues long. V lost 0 bases to trimming and J lost 6 bases, with 14 bases between them. This TCR was recovered from an adult who received the AZD1222 COVID-19 vaccine. Source: peripheral blood, taken 28 days after the second AZD1222 dose. The rearrangement joins TRBV6-6 to TRBJ1-2, with a tentative D call TRBD1 (6 bases). The CDR3 DNA is TGTGCCAGCAGTTACTCTTGGCAGGGGAGGGATGGCTACACCTTC. Protein product: CASSYSWQGRDGYTF.